Listed below are T cell receptor beta chains from one sample, sequenced in a study of shared T cell receptors in the human thymus. Profiled with immunoSEQ multiplex PCR; TCRdb holds only in-frame clones, not every one. Found here are more than 550,000 clones, around 87% of them singletons; the top ten hold roughly 0.0087%. These data are also associated with another study on human thymus T cells.

Sequenced input: thymocytes. Every receptor here comes from a boy in the first two years of life with a congenital heart defect. CDR3s include the opening cysteine and the closing phenylalanine or tryptophan. D genes are given only for firm matches. Clone size is shown for a subset of rows, as once, few, many or a class of expanded clone.

-	TRBV9	TRBJ2-7	few	15	CASSVGTHNSYEQYF	TGTGCCAGCAGCGTAGGGACTCACAACTCCTACGAGCAGTACTTC
TRBD2	TRBV5-1	TRBJ2-4	-	19	CASSLQRLAGGVAKNIQYF	TGCGCCAGCAGCTTGCAACGACTAGCGGGAGGGGTAGCCAAAAACATTCAGTACTTC
TRBD1	TRBV7-9	TRBJ1-2	-	13	CASSSRDRDGYTF	TGTGCCAGCAGCTCCAGAGACAGGGATGGCTACACCTTC
TRBD1	TRBV11-2	TRBJ2-7	-	14	CASRRQGDLGEQYF	TGTGCCAGCAGAAGACAGGGGGACTTGGGGGAGCAGTACTTC
-	TRBV6-1	TRBJ1-2	-	14	CASSSEVGQEGYTF	TGTGCCAGCAGTTCGGAGGTAGGGCAGGAGGGCTACACCTTC
-	TRBV4-3	TRBJ1-6	few	15	CASSQDGRGNSPLHF	TGCGCCAGCAGCCAAGACGGCAGGGGTAATTCACCCCTCCACTTT
-	TRBV6-5	TRBJ1-5	-	14	CASSPQGNNQPQHF	TGTGCCAGCAGTCCCCAGGGTAACAATCAGCCCCAGCATTTT
-	TRBV9	TRBJ1-3	few	18	CASSVFSAGQHTGNTIYF	TGTGCCAGCAGCGTATTCTCGGCAGGCCAACATACTGGAAACACCATATATTTT
-	TRBV18	TRBJ1-1	-	17	CASSPRYYRGLNTEAFF	TGTGCCAGCTCACCACGATATTATAGGGGCTTGAACACTGAAGCTTTCTTT
-	TRBV11-2	TRBJ2-3	-	12	CASGGPRNTQYF	TGTGCCTCCGGAGGCCCTAGGAATACGCAGTATTTT
-	TRBV30	TRBJ1-2	-	13	CAWLPNSDYGYTF	TGTGCCTGGCTCCCTAACAGTGACTATGGCTACACCTTC
-	TRBV28	TRBJ1-2	-	15	CASSSSGVPYNGYTF	TGTGCCAGCAGCTCCTCGGGTGTCCCATACAATGGCTACACCTTC
-	TRBV13	TRBJ1-1	-	16	CASSLRQGLRSTEAFF	TGTGCCAGCAGCTTACGTCAGGGCCTCCGTTCCACTGAAGCTTTCTTT
-	TRBV9	TRBJ2-7	once	14	CASSDRDFSYEQYF	TGTGCCAGCAGCGACCGGGACTTCTCCTACGAGCAGTACTTC
TRBD2	TRBV5-6	TRBJ2-1	-	16	CASSRGTSGVSSEQFF	TGTGCCAGCAGCCGGGGGACTAGCGGGGTGTCTAGTGAGCAGTTCTTC
-	TRBV21-1	TRBJ1-1	-	14	CASSGSDREREAFF	TGTGCCAGCAGCGGATCCGACAGGGAACGTGAAGCTTTCTTT
-	TRBV6-5	TRBJ1-1	-	13	CASSPTENTEAFF	TGTGCCAGCAGTCCGACAGAGAACACTGAAGCTTTCTTT
TRBD1	TRBV5-1	TRBJ1-3	few	16	CASSLGTGKSGNTIYF	TGCGCCAGCAGCTTAGGGACAGGGAAGTCTGGAAACACCATATATTTT
-	TRBV18	TRBJ1-4	few	17	CASSQGTGDTTNEKLFF	TGTGCCAGCTCACAAGGGACGGGGGATACAACTAATGAAAAACTGTTTTTT
TRBD1	TRBV15	TRBJ1-2	-	15	CATSRDHRGRYGYTF	TGTGCCACCAGCAGAGACCACAGGGGACGCTATGGCTACACCTTC